This TCR beta chain came from a study of blood T cell repertoires in COVID-19. Study information: The cDNA or gDNA used as material had been derived from T cells, B-cell-depleted T cells, or PBMCs.

Generated by immunoSEQ multiplex PCR, the TCRdb table keeps only in-frame clones and is missing some. The sample carries tens of thousands of clones, roughly four fifths recorded once. The germline V gene has CDR1 SGHRS and CDR2 YFSETQ. This CDR3 contains 14 residues. V lost 3 bases to trimming and J lost 13 bases, with 22 bases between them. The sequencing input was peripheral blood. This TCR derives from a middle-aged man with acute or convalescent COVID-19. This chain joins TRBV5-1 and TRBJ1-2; the D is unclear. CDR3: CASSSIYPDGRGTF. The CDR3 DNA sequence: TGCGCCAGCAGCTCGATATACCCGGACGGGAGAGGCACCTTC.